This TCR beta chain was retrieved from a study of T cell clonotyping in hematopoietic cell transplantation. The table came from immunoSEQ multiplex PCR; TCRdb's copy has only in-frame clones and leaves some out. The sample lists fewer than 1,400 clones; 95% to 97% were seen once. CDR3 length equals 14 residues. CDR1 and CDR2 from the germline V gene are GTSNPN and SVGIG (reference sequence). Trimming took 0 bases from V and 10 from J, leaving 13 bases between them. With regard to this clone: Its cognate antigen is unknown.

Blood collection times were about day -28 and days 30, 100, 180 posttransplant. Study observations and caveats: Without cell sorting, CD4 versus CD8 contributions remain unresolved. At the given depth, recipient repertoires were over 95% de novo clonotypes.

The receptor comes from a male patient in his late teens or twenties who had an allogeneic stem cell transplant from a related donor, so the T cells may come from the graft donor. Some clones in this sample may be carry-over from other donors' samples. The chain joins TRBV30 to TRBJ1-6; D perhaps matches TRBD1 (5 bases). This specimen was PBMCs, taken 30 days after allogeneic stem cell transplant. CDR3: CAWSVDQGPSPLHF. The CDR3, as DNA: TGTGCCTGGAGTGTAGACCAGGGCCCCTCACCCCTCCACTTT.